Here is one T cell receptor beta chain with its context. Its antigen is currently unknown. The record originates from a study of blood T cells in healthy people across ages. General observations from the study: A greater number of naive CD4+ cells and higher diversity distinguished long-lived donors from aged donors.

Primers used in a second PCR of about 6 to 11 cycles were a sample-barcoded 5' primer and a J-beta primer mix. TCRdb re-derived calls from the 5' RACE reads in MiXCR, one entry per CDR3 protein. Of 920,000 or so distinct CDR3 sequences listed, 35% to 55% are singletons. The germline V gene has CDR1 MNHEY and CDR2 SVGAGI. The CDR3 extends over 11 amino acids. The source of this sequence is a woman in her sixties in good health. The gene calls are TRBV6-5 and TRBJ2-5; D unclear. The end of the DNA fits TRBJ2-7 better, so the J call may be wrong. The specimen was blood. CDR3 in amino acids: CASSCGYEQYF. In DNA form, the CDR3 reads TGTGCCAGCAGTTGCGGATACGAGCAGTACTTC.